The 9 T cell receptor beta chains below were found in one sample sequenced in a study of blood T cell repertoires in COVID-19. Profiling relied on immunoSEQ multiplex PCR, and the TCRdb table lists in-frame clones only, not all of them. Here the sample spans a few hundred thousand clones, around 82% being singletons. Sequenced material: PBMCs or T cells enriched from blood (not recorded which). Receptors originate from a man aged 45 to 65 who had recovered from COVID-19.

The genes are TRBV5-6 and TRBJ1-2, with 7 bases aligning to TRBD1. In germline, CDR1 is SGHDT, CDR2 YYEEEE. Trimming took 3 bases from V and 4 from J; bases not matched to a gene: 9. This CDR3 has 15 residues. Here the CDR3 DNA reads TGTGCCAGCAGCTCCCGCGGAGGGGGCGGCTATGGCTACACCTTC. Its protein is CASSSRGGGGYGYTF.

This chain connects TRBV2 to TRBJ1-6; unclear D gene. With 4 bases removed from V and 3 bases from J, the gap between germline ends came to 7 bases. The CDR3 runs 14 residues. Germline V gene data show CDR1 as SNHLY and CDR2 as FYNNEI. The CDR3 loop reads CASSGDFYNSPLHF. The DNA of the CDR3 is TGTGCCAGCAGTGGAGACTTCTATAATTCACCCCTCCACTTT. The full variable domain, completed using reference TRBV2 and TRBJ1-6, is EPEVTQTPSHQVTQMGQEVILRCVPISNHLYFYWYRQILGQKVEFLVSFYNNEISEKSEIFDDQFSVERPDGSNFTLKIRSTKLEDSAMYFCASSGDFYNSPLHFGNGTRLTVT.

This chain joins TRBV18 and TRBJ1-1; a possible D gene is TRBD1 (5 bases). The germline gives CDR1 KGHSH, CDR2 LQKENI. The V end lost 6 bases, the J end lost 2 bases, and 22 bases lay between the germline ends. The CDR3 runs to 17 residues. The CDR3 reads CASSPGIAYSGNTEAFF. CDR3 bases: TGTGCCAGCTCCCCAGGGATCGCTTACAGCGGCAACACTGAAGCTTTCTTT.

The rearrangement joins TRBV10-2 to TRBJ1-5; 8 nucleotides line up with TRBD1. The V gene end was trimmed by 2 bases and the J gene end by 2 bases; junction bases not matched to a gene: 8. CDR1 WSHSY and CDR2 SAAADI come from the germline V gene. This CDR3 is 17 amino acids long. This chain's CDR3 is CASSEDWTGLGNQPQHF. As DNA, the CDR3 is TGCGCCAGCAGTGAGGATTGGACAGGGCTTGGCAATCAGCCCCAGCATTTT.

The chain links TRBV9 to TRBJ1-2; a weak D match, TRBD1 (6 bases). Germline CDR1 and CDR2: SGDLS and YYNGEE. This CDR3 spans 13 amino acids. The germline V and J ends were trimmed by 0 bases and 7 bases, with 10 bases remaining between them. The CDR3 region is CASSVGGQVGYTF. CDR3 nucleotides: TGTGCCAGCAGCGTAGGGGGGCAAGTTGGCTACACCTTC.

The rearrangement uses TRBV9 and TRBJ1-3, with a possible D match to TRBD1 (5 bases). Deletions cut 0 bases from V and 2 bases from J, with 15 bases between. Germline CDR1 is SGDLS and CDR2 is YYNGEE. CDR3 size: 17 residues. The CDR3 region has the DNA TGTGCCAGCAGCGTAGGACGCAGGACGACAGCTGGAAACACCATATATTTT. This gives the protein CASSVGRRTTAGNTIYF.

J is TRBJ2-4 and V is TRBV28; 7 positions agree with TRBD2. This CDR3 region has 15 residues. Germline V gene sequence: CDR1 MDHEN, CDR2 SYDVKM. The V gene end was trimmed by 6 bases and the J gene end by 7 bases; junction bases not matched to a gene: 12. CDR3 loop: CASSRHGRETNIQYF. The CDR3 nucleotides read TGTGCCAGCAGCCGACATGGGCGGGAGACGAACATTCAGTACTTC.

The gene calls are TRBV18 and TRBJ1-2, with 10 bases aligning to TRBD1. This CDR3 comprises 15 residues. V lost 1 base to trimming and J lost 8 bases; unmatched junction nucleotides: 7. CDR1 is KGHSH and CDR2 is LQKENI in the germline V gene. The CDR3 reads CASSPLGQGETGYTF. The CDR3 bases are TGTGCCAGCTCACCACTCGGACAGGGGGAAACGGGCTACACCTTC.

The chain combines TRBV9 with TRBJ2-5; 8 nucleotides align to TRBD1. Trimming took 3 bases from V and 1 from J; bases not matched to a gene: 2. The V gene's germline CDR1 is SGDLS and CDR2 YYNGEE. CDR3 length: 14 residues. The CDR3 DNA sequence: TGTGCCAGCAGCGAGACAGGGGCCCAAGAGACCCAGTACTTC. Protein product: CASSETGAQETQYF. Looking up the rest from reference TRBV9 and TRBJ2-5 gives the full variable domain: DSGVTQTPKHLITATGQRVTLRCSPRSGDLSVYWYQQSLDQGLQFLIQYYNGEERAKGNILERFSAQQFPDLHSELNLSSLELGDSALYFCASSETGAQETQYFGPGTRLLVL.